This T cell receptor beta chain was retrieved from a study of T cells in Graves' hyperthyroidism and ophthalmopathy. Study-wide findings and caveats: Within blood appeared most thyroid clonotypes that had expanded above 0.001.

CDR1 is SNHLY and CDR2 is FYNNEI in the germline V gene. Trimming at V came to 6 bases and at J to 0 bases, leaving 7 bases not matched to a gene. The CDR3 covers 15 residues. RNA transcripts yielded amplified TCR beta CDR3 regions. When the TCR CDR3 underwent first-round RT-PCR, the HTBI primer set was used. MiXCR was run by TCRdb on the multiplex PCR reads, yielding one entry per CDR3 protein. This table holds over 500,000 distinct CDR3 sequences, 40% to 50% found once. This clonotype was seen at least ten times. The antigen is unknown. The clonotype comes from an adult woman with Graves' disease, either hyperthyroidism or ophthalmopathy (not recorded which). The chain links TRBV2 to TRBJ1-1; 7 nucleotides match TRBD1. Sequencing was done on a sample of peripheral blood or thyroid tissue (not recorded which). The CDR3 is CASRPGTDMNTEAFF. CDR3 nucleotides: TGTGCCAGCAGACCCGGGACAGATATGAACACTGAAGCTTTCTTT. Using reference TRBV2 and TRBJ1-1 for the parts outside the CDR3, the full variable domain is EPEVTQTPSHQVTQMGQEVILRCVPISNHLYFYWYRQILGQKVEFLVSFYNNEISEKSEIFDDQFSVERPDGSNFTLKIRSTKLEDSAMYFCASRPGTDMNTEAFFGQGTRLTVV.